This TCR beta chain was observed in a study of blood T cell repertoires in COVID-19. Background on the study: Some COVID-19 samples were acute and others convalescent; all came from the United States, Italy and Spain. From T cells, B-cell-depleted T cells, or PBMCs came the material, which was cDNA or gDNA.

With regard to this clone: This specimen includes other DNA sequences encoding the same CDR3.

The CDR3 extends over 15 amino acids. Unmatched junction bases numbered 5, after V lost 2 bases and J lost 3 bases. Original processing notes: Counts of nucleated cells, estimated from reference gene primer amplification, were obtained. Assay: immunoSEQ multiplex PCR; the TCRdb copy retains only in-frame clones and omits some. That table is the source of V, J and clone size, and D and trimming were worked out from the DNA. In the table there are tens of thousands of clones, approximately 80% of which are singletons. The TCR originated in a woman aged 55-69 years with acute or convalescent COVID-19. This sequence joins TRBV5-3 and TRBJ1-5, with 7 bases aligning to TRBD1. Being an ORF, TRBV5-3 has a function that is uncertain. Source material: peripheral blood. The CDR3 region is CARSLKDRNNQPQHF. CDR3 sequence (DNA): TGTGCCAGAAGCTTAAAGGACAGGAACAATCAGCCCCAGCATTTT.